This entry lists 3 T cell receptor beta chains sequenced from one sample in a study of blood T cells in healthy people across ages. Primed by a sample-barcoded 5' primer and a J-beta primer mix, a second PCR proceeded for 7 to 11 cycles. TCRdb fed the 5' RACE reads into MiXCR, producing one record per CDR3 protein. The sample lists hundreds of thousands of distinct CDR3 sequences; 40% to 50% were seen once. The sequenced sample consisted of blood. The source is a man in his sixties in good health.

There are a few counts of this clonotype. The rearrangement joins TRBV5-1 to TRBJ1-1, with TRBD1 matching 9 bases. The CDR3 has 14 residues. The V and J ends lost 4 bases and 7 bases, in that order; junction bases with no gene match: 8. In germline, CDR1 is SGHRS, CDR2 YFSETQ. The CDR3 coding sequence is TGCGCCAGCAGCCCACAGACGACAGGGGGTGAAGCTTTCTTT. Amino acid sequence: CASSPQTTGGEAFF.

This chain joins TRBV4-3 and TRBJ2-6; D is possibly TRBD2 (5 bases). Germline lookup yields CDR1 LGHNA and CDR2 YSLEER. This CDR3 contains 18 residues. Trimming removed 0 bases from V and 2 bases from J, with 14 bases in between. CDR3 sequence: CASSQDLREIAGANVLTF. The CDR3, as DNA: TGCGCCAGCAGCCAAGATCTGAGGGAAATTGCTGGGGCCAACGTCCTGACTTTC.

In its sample, this clonotype was seen a few times. The chain links TRBV20-1 to TRBJ1-5; 8 bases fit TRBD1. The CDR3 is 13 residues long. Germline assignment: CDR1 DFQATT and CDR2 SNEGSKA (reference sequence). With V trimmed by 6 bases and J by 5 bases, 6 bases remained unmatched. The DNA for the CDR3 is TGCAGTGCGCGGACAGGGTTCGATCAGCCCCAGCATTTT. This translates into CSARTGFDQPQHF.